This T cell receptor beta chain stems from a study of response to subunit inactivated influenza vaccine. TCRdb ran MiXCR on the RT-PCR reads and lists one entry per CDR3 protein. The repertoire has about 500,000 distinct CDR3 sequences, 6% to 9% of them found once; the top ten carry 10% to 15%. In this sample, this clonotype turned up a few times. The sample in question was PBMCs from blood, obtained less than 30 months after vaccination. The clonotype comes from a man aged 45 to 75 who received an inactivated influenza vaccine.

CDR3 sequence reads: CASSLGQEYGYTF. CDR3 nucleotide sequence: TGTGCCAGCAGCTTGGGCCAGGAGTATGGCTACACCTTC. This chain connects TRBV5-6 to TRBJ1-2; D unclear. V was clipped by 0 bases and J by 5 bases, with 8 bases between them. The CDR3 has 13 residues. CDR1 and CDR2 (germline): SGHDT, YYEEEE.